One and the same sample provided the 14 T cell receptor beta chains below, sequenced in a study of early T cells in non-severe SARS-CoV-2 infection. TCRdb re-derived calls from the 5' RACE reads in MiXCR, one entry per CDR3 protein. Of approximately 40,000 distinct CDR3 sequences listed, approximately 10% are singletons. The material sequenced was whole blood. The receptor set was obtained from an adult who was a healthcare worker with PCR-confirmed SARS-CoV-2 infection or an uninfected control (not recorded which).

The chain combines TRBV7-9 with TRBJ1-3; TRBD1 agrees at 7 bases. This CDR3 is built from 15 residues. CDR1 is SEHNR, CDR2 FQNEAQ, per germline (reference sequence). J gave up 4 bases and V 4 bases, and 7 bases lay outside the gene matches. CDR3 bases: TGTGCCAGCAGCTCCAACCGGGACAGAGGAAACACCATATATTTT. It is translated as CASSSNRDRGNTIYF.

This clonotype occurred many times. The chain links TRBV5-3 to TRBJ2-7, with D perhaps matching TRBD1 (6 bases). TRBV5-3 counts as an open reading frame of uncertain function. The ends were cut back, 4 bases at V and 3 bases at J, with 11 bases in the middle. This CDR3 spans 13 amino acids. The CDR3 DNA reads as TGTGCCAGAAGCATAGCAGGGGACTACGAGCAGTACTTC. Amino acid sequence: CARSIAGDYEQYF.

This clonotype came up many times. This rearrangement joins TRBV12-3 or TRBV12-4 to TRBJ2-3; 7 nucleotides agree with TRBD2. The junction had 13 bases not matched to a gene; V was cut back by 3 bases and J by 7 bases. The CDR3 totals 16 residues. CDR3 nucleotides: TGTGCCAGCAGTTTGAAGGGAGGAGCGGGGTGGAATACGCAGTATTTT. It codes for CASSLKGGAGWNTQYF.

The chain is built from TRBV2 and TRBJ1-2, with 11 bases that match TRBD1. V gave up 4 bases and J gave up 9 bases; unmatched junction bases: 7. CDR3 length: 14 amino acids. Germline lookup yields CDR1 SNHLY and CDR2 FYNNEI. CDR3 sequence: CASSVTGTGGRYTF. The CDR3 DNA is TGTGCCAGCAGTGTTACAGGGACAGGGGGACGCTACACCTTC.

Ten or more counts support this clonotype. The V gene is TRBV7-2, the J gene TRBJ2-3, with 8 nucleotides matching TRBD1. V dropped 1 base and J dropped 6; count of bases not matched to a gene: 0. Per the germline V gene, CDR1 is SGHTA and CDR2 is FQGNSA. The CDR3 length is 13 residues. CDR3 in amino acids: CASSLGDRDTQYF. CDR3 nucleotide sequence: TGTGCCAGCAGCTTAGGGGACAGGGATACGCAGTATTTT.

Many counts were recorded for this clonotype. The chain links TRBV7-3 to TRBJ1-2; D perhaps matches TRBD1 (5 bases). V shed 5 bases and J shed 5 bases, with 24 bases lying between them. This CDR3 is built from 17 residues. CDR1 SGHTA and CDR2 FQGTGA come from the germline V gene. Written as DNA, the CDR3 is TGTGCCAGCAGCCTAGCGGGAGGGACTTCTCTCTTGTATGGCTACACCTTC. The encoded protein is CASSLAGGTSLLYGYTF.

This clonotype appeared many times. The rearrangement uses TRBV7-3 and TRBJ2-1, with TRBD1 matching over 7 bases. This CDR3 spans 15 amino acids. Germline V lookup: CDR1 SGHTA, CDR2 FQGTGA. Trimming at V came to 5 bases and at J to 4 bases, leaving 8 bases not matched to a gene. The CDR3 loop reads CASSLGQAHYNEQFF. The CDR3 bases are TGTGCCAGCAGCCTAGGACAGGCCCATTACAATGAGCAGTTCTTC.

This clonotype was counted many times. The rearrangement uses TRBV25-1 and TRBJ1-1, with 8 bases fitting TRBD1. The germline CDR1 and CDR2 sequences are MGHDK and SYGVNS. Trimming removed 8 bases from V and 7 bases from J; junction bases left unmatched: 9. CDR3 length equals 13 residues. The CDR3 protein is CASRGQGRDEAFF. The CDR3 DNA reads as TGTGCCAGCCGAGGACAGGGTCGGGATGAAGCTTTCTTT.

This clonotype was counted between two and nine times. This chain joins TRBV7-8 and TRBJ2-7; 7 positions match TRBD1. The germline gives CDR1 SGHVS, CDR2 FQNEAQ. The CDR3 contains 15 residues. The V and J ends lost 4 bases and 3 bases, in that order; junction bases with no gene match: 9. CDR3 in DNA: TGTGCCAGCAGCTCACCCTACAGGGGTGACTACGAGCAGTACTTC. Its protein is CASSSPYRGDYEQYF.

This clonotype was recorded many times. The chain is built from TRBV3-1 and TRBJ2-1; a possible D gene is TRBD2 (5 bases). Trimming shortened V by 1 base and J by 12 bases, and 10 bases separated the two germline ends. This CDR3 is built from 12 residues. Per the germline V gene, CDR1 is LGHDT and CDR2 is YNNKEL (reference sequence). The CDR3 DNA reads as TGTGCCAGCAGCCAAGCAGAGGGTAGGCAGTTCTTC. Amino acids: CASSQAEGRQFF.

The chain uses TRBV14 and TRBJ2-7; tentative D call: TRBD2 (6 bases). This CDR3 has 15 amino acids. Germline V lookup: CDR1 SGHDN, CDR2 FVKESK. V lost 0 bases and J 2 bases, leaving 11 bases between the germline ends. Here the CDR3 reads CASSQEEGSTYEQYF. The CDR3 nucleotides read TGTGCCAGCAGCCAAGAGGAGGGATCTACCTACGAGCAGTACTTC.

This clonotype was seen many times. The V and J genes are TRBV12-3 or TRBV12-4 and TRBJ2-7; weak D call: TRBD1 (5 bases). The CDR3 is made up of 13 amino acids. V dropped 4 bases and J dropped 5 bases, with 12 bases sitting between them. The CDR3 spells CASSYDRVDEQYF. In DNA form, the CDR3 reads TGTGCCAGCAGTTACGACAGAGTAGACGAGCAGTACTTC.

CDR3 nucleotide sequence: TGTGCCAGCAGCCAATATTCCAGGGCTCTCGAGCAGTACTTC. This translates into CASSQYSRALEQYF. The rearrangement joins TRBV14 to TRBJ2-7; possibly TRBD1 for D (5 bases). Germline V gene sequence: CDR1 SGHDN, CDR2 FVKESK. The ends were cut back, 2 bases at V and 6 bases at J, with 14 bases in the middle. The CDR3 contains 14 residues.

This clonotype showed up many times. The chain combines TRBV14 with TRBJ2-3; 9 positions agree with TRBD2. Trimming cost V 5 bases and J 3 bases; bases outside gene matches: 3. In germline, CDR1 is SGHDN, CDR2 FVKESK. The CDR3 runs to 14 residues. CDR3 protein: CASSERGVTDTQYF. DNA of the CDR3: TGTGCCAGCAGCGAGCGGGGGGTGACAGATACGCAGTATTTT. The variable domain in full, completed from reference TRBV14 and TRBJ2-3, reads EAGVTQFPSHSVIEKGQTVTLRCDPISGHDNLYWYRRVMGKEIKFLLHFVKESKQDESGMPNNRFLAERTGGTYSTLKVQPAELEDSGVYFCASSERGVTDTQYFGPGTRLTVL.